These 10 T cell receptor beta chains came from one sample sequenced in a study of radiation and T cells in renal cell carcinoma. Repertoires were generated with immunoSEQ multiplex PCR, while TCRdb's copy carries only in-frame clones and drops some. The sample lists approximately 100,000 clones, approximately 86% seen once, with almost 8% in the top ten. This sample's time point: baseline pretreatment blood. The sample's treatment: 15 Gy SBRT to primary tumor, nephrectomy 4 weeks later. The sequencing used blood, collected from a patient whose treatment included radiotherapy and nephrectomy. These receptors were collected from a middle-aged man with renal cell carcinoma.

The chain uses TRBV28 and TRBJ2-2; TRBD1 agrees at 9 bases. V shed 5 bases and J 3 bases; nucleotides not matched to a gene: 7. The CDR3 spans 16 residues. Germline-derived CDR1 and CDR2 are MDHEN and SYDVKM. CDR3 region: CASSGTGTGYTGELFF. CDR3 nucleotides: TGTGCCAGCAGTGGAACCGGGACAGGGTACACCGGGGAGCTGTTTTTT.

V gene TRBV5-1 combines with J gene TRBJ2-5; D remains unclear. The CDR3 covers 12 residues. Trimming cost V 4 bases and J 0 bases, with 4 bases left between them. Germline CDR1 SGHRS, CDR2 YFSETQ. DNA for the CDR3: TGCGCCAGCAGCGAGAACCAAGAGACCCAGTACTTC. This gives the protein CASSENQETQYF.

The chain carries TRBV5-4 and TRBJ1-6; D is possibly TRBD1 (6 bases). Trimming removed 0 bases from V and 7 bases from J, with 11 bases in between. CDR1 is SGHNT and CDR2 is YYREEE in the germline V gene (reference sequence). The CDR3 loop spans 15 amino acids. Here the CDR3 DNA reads TGTGCCAGCAGCTTGGTCGACAGGCGAAATTCACCCCTCCACTTT. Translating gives CASSLVDRRNSPLHF.

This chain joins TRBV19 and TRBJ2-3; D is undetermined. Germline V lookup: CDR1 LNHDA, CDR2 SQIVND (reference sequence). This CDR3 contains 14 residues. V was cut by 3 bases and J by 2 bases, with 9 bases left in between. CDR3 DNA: TGTGCCAGTAGTATGGGTTACAACACAGATACGCAGTATTTT. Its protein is CASSMGYNTDTQYF. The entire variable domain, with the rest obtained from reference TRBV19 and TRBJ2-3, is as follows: DGGITQSPKYLFRKEGQNVTLSCEQNLNHDAMYWYRQDPGQGLRLIYYSQIVNDFQKGDIAEGYSVSREKKESFPLTVTSAQKNPTAFYLCASSMGYNTDTQYFGPGTRLTVL.

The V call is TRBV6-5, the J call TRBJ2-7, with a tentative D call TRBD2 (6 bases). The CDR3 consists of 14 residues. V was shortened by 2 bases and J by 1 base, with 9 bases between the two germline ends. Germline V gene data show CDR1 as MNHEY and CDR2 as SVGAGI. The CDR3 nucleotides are TGTGCCAGCAGTTACGCAGCGGGTTCCTACGAGCAGTACTTC. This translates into CASSYAAGSYEQYF.

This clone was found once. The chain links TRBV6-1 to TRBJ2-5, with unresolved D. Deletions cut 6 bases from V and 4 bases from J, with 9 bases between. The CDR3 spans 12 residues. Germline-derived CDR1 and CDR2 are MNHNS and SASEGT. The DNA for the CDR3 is TGTGCCAGCAGCTTACCTATAGAGACCCAGTACTTC. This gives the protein CASSLPIETQYF.

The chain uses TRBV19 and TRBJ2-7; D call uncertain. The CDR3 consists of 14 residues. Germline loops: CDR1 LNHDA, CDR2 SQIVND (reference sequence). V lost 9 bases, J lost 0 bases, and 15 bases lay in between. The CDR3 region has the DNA TGTGCCAGCACCATGGGTCTGGGCTCCTACGAGCAGTACTTC. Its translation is CASTMGLGSYEQYF.

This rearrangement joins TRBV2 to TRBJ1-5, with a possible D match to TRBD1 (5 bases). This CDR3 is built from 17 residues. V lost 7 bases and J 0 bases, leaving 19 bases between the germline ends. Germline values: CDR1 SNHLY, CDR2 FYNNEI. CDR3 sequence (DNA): TGTGCCAGCATCGATTCCTTCAGGGAAGGTAGCAATCAGCCCCAGCATTTT. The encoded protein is CASIDSFREGSNQPQHF.

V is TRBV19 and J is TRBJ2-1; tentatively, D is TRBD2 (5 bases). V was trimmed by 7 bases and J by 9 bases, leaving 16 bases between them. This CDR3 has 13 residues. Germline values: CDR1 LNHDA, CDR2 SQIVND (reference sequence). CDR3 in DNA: TGTGCCAGTAAGCGAGCGGAGGCGGGTGAGCAGTTCTTC. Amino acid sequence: CASKRAEAGEQFF.

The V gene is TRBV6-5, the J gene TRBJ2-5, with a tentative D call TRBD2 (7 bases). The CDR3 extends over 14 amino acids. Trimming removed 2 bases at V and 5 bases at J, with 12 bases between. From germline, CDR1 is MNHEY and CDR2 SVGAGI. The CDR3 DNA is TGTGCCAGCAGTTACGGGGGGGCCTGGGAGACCCAGTACTTC. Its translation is CASSYGGAWETQYF.